The clone carrying this T cell receptor (beta chain) was observed a few times. Its antigen is unknown. Trimming took 4 bases from V and 6 from J; bases not matched to a gene: 6. This CDR3 contains 15 residues. The germline V gene has CDR1 SGHTA and CDR2 FQGNSA. It was through 5'RACE template switching that TCR cDNA was made, with a universal primer site and UMIs added. TCRdb re-analysed the 5' RACE reads in MiXCR, keeping a single row per CDR3 protein. This table holds around 600,000 distinct CDR3 sequences, 10% to 15% found once. The source of the sample is a study of T cells after yellow fever vaccination. Study outcomes and limitations: Few clonotypes appeared in both CD4 and CD8 compartments. A large majority of primary-vaccination clones showed up again after the booster (around 96% CD4, around 88% CD8). Compared with primary, the secondary response was weaker and peaked at day 5, not 15.

The material sequenced was PBMCs, taken on the day of the yellow fever booster vaccination. The gene calls are TRBV7-2 and TRBJ1-5; the match to TRBD1 covers 10 bases. The sequence was collected from a man aged 25 to 40 who received the YFV17D yellow fever vaccine. CDR3 coding DNA: TGTGCCAGCAGCTCCCCCGGACAGGGGGGTCAGCCCCAGCATTTT. Amino acid sequence: CASSSPGQGGQPQHF. Together with reference TRBV7-2 and TRBJ1-5, the CDR3 gives the full variable domain: GAGVSQSPSNKVTEKGKDVELRCDPISGHTALYWYRQSLGQGLEFLIYFQGNSAPDKSGLPSDRFSAERTGGSVSTLTIQRTQQEDSAVYLCASSSPGQGGQPQHFGDGTRLSIL.